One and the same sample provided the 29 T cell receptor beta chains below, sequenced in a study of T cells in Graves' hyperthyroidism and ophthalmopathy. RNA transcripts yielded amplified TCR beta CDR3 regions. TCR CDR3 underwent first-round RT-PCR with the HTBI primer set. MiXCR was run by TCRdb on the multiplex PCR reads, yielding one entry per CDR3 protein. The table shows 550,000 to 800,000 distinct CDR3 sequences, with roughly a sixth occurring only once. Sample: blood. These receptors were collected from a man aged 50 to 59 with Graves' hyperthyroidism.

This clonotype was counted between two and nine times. CDR3 DNA: TGTGCCAGCAACGAACGATCTGGGGCCAACGTCCTGACTTTC. It translates to CASNERSGANVLTF. The V call is TRBV28, the J call TRBJ2-6, with unresolved D. Trimming shortened V by 7 bases and J by 1 base, and 8 bases separated the two germline ends. Germline loops: CDR1 MDHEN, CDR2 SYDVKM. The CDR3 has 14 residues.

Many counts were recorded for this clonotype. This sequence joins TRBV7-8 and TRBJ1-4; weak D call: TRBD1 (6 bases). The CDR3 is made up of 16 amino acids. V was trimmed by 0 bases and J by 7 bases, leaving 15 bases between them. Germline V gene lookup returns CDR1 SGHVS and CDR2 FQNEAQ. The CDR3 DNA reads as TGTGCCAGCAGCTTAGCGCGGGCAGGGGTTCGTGAAAAACTGTTTTTT. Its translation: CASSLARAGVREKLFF.

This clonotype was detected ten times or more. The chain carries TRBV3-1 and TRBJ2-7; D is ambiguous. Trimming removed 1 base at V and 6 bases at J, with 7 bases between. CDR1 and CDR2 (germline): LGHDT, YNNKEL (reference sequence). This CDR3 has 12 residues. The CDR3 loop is CASSQGLGEQYF. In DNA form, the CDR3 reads TGTGCCAGCAGCCAAGGTCTTGGCGAGCAGTACTTC.

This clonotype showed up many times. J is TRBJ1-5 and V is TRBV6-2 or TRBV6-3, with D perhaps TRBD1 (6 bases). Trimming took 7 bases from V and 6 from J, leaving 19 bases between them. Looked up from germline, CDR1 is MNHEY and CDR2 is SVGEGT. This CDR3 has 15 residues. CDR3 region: CASKLQGIGGQPQHF. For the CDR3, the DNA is TGTGCCAGCAAACTACAGGGTATTGGCGGTCAGCCCCAGCATTTT.

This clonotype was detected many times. The CDR3: CASSPPSGQGTEAFF. In DNA form, the CDR3 reads TGTGCCAGCTCACCACCCTCCGGACAGGGAACTGAAGCTTTCTTT. The chain employs TRBV18 and TRBJ1-1; 8 bases agree with TRBD1. Germline V lookup: CDR1 KGHSH, CDR2 LQKENI. The CDR3 length is 15 residues. The V gene end was trimmed by 0 bases and the J gene end by 5 bases; junction bases not matched to a gene: 5.

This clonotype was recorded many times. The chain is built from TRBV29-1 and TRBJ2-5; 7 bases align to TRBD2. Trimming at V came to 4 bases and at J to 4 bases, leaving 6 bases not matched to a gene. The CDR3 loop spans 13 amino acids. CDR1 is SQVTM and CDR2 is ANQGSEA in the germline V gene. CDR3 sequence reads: CSVVAGDGETQYF. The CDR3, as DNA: TGCAGCGTTGTGGCGGGAGATGGAGAGACCCAGTACTTC.

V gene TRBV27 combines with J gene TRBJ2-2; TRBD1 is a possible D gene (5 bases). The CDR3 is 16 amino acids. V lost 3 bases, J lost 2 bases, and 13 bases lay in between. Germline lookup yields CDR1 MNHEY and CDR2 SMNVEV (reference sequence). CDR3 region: CASSFETGPNTGELFF. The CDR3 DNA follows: TGTGCCAGCAGTTTTGAAACAGGACCTAACACCGGGGAGCTGTTTTTT.

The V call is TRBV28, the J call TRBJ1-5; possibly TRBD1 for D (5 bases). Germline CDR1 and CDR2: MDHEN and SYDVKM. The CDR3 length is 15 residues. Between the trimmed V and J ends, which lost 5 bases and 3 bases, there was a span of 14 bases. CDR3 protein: CASSPGTSINQPQHF. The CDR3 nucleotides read TGTGCCAGCAGTCCCGGGACGTCCATCAATCAGCCCCAGCATTTT.

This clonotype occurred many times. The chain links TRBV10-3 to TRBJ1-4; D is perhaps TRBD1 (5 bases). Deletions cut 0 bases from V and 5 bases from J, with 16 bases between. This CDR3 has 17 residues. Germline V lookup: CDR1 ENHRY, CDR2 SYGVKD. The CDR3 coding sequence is TGTGCCATCAGTGAGTCAATGACGGGACGGAAGAATGAAAAACTGTTTTTT. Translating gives CAISESMTGRKNEKLFF.

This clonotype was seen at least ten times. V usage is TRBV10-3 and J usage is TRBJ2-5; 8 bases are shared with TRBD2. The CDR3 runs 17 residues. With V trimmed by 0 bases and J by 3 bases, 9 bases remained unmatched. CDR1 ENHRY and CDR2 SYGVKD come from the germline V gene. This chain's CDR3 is CAISESLGLGEEETQYF. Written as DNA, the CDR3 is TGTGCCATCAGTGAGTCGTTGGGACTAGGCGAAGAAGAGACCCAGTACTTC.

CDR3 sequence: CASSFTSGPRTDTQYF. The CDR3 DNA follows: TGTGCCAGCAGCTTTACTAGCGGTCCTAGGACAGATACGCAGTATTTT. The chain couples TRBV7-6 to TRBJ2-3; 8 positions agree with TRBD2. The CDR3 has 16 residues. Germline V lookup: CDR1 SGHVS, CDR2 FNYEAQ. V shed 3 bases, J shed 3 bases, and the junction held 8 bases outside the gene matches.

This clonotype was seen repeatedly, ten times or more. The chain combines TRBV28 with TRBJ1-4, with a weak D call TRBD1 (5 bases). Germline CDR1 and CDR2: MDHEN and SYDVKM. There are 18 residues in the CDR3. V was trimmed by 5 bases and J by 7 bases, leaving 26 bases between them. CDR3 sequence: CASSLYSFGGRTSEKLFF. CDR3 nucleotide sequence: TGTGCCAGCAGTCTCTACTCTTTTGGGGGACGGACCTCTGAAAAACTGTTTTTT.

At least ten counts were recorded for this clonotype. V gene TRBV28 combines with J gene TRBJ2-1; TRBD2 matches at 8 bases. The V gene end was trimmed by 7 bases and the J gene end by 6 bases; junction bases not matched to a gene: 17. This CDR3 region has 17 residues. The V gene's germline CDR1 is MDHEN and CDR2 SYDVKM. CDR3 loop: CASTPRAGREVFNEQFF. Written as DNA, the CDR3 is TGTGCCAGCACCCCCCGGGCTGGGCGGGAGGTCTTCAATGAGCAGTTCTTC.

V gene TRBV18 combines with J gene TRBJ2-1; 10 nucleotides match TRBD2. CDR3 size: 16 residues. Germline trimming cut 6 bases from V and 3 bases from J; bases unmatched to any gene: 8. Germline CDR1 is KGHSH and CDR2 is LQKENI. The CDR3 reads CASSRTSGGDYNEQFF. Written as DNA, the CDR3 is TGTGCCAGCTCCCGGACTAGCGGAGGAGACTACAATGAGCAGTTCTTC. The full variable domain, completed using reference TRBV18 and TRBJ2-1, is NAGVMQNPRHLVRRRGQEARLRCSPMKGHSHVYWYRQLPEEGLKFMVYLQKENIIDESGMPKERFSAEFPKEGPSILRIQQVVRGDSAAYFCASSRTSGGDYNEQFFGPGTRLTVL.

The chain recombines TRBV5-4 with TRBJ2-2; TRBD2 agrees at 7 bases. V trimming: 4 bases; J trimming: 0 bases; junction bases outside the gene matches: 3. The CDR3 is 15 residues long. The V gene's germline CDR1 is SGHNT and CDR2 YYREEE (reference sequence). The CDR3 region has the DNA TGTGCCAGCAGCCGCCTAGCGGCGAACACCGGGGAGCTGTTTTTT. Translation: CASSRLAANTGELFF.

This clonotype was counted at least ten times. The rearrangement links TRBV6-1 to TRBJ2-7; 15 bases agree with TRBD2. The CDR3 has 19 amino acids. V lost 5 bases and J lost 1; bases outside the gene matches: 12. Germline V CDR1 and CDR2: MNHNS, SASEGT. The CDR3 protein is CASSRYGTSGRIASYEQYF. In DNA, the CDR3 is TGTGCCAGCAGTCGATACGGGACTAGCGGGAGGATAGCGTCCTACGAGCAGTACTTC.

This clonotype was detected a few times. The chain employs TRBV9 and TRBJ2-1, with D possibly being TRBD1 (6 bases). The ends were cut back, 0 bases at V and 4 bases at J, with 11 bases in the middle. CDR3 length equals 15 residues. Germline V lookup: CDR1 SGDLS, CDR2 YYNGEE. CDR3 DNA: TGTGCCAGCAGCGTAGGGCCAGGGGAATACAATGAGCAGTTCTTC. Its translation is CASSVGPGEYNEQFF.

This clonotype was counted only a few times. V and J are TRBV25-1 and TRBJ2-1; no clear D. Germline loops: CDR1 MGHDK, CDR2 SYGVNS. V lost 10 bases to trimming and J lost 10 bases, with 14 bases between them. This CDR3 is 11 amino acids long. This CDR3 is CATERGAEQFF. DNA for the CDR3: TGTGCCACCGAACGAGGTGCAGAGCAGTTCTTC.

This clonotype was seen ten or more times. For the CDR3, the DNA is TGTGCCAGCAGTTTATCGACAAACTCCTACGAGCAGTACTTC. Translating it yields CASSLSTNSYEQYF. The V and J genes are TRBV27 and TRBJ2-7; no firm D call. The CDR3 length is 14 residues. The V end was cut by 0 bases, the J end by 0 bases, with 6 bases between. Germline loops: CDR1 MNHEY, CDR2 SMNVEV (reference sequence).

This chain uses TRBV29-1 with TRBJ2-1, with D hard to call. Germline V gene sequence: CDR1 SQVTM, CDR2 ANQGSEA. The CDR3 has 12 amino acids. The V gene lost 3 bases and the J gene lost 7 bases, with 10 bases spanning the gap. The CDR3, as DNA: TGCAGCGTTGAGTGGGAAGGTAATGAGCAGTTCTTC. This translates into CSVEWEGNEQFF.

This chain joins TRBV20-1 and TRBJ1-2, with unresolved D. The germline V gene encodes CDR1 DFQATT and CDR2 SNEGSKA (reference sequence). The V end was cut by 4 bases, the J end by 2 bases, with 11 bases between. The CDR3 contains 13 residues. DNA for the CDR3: TGCAGTGCTAAAGACGCACTGAACTATGGCTACACCTTC. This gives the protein CSAKDALNYGYTF.

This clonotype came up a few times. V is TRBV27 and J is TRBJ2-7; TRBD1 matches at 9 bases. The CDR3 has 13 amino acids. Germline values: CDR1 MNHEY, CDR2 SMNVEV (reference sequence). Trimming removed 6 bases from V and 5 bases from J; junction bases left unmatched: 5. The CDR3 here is CASRTGGGNEQYF. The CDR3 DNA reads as TGTGCCAGCAGGACAGGGGGGGGAAACGAGCAGTACTTC.

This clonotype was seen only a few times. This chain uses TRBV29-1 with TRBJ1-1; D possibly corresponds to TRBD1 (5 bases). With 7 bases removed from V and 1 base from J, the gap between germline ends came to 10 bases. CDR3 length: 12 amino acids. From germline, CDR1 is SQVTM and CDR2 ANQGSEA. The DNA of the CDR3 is TGCAGCGCGGGACTCCGGAACACTGAAGCTTTCTTT. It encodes CSAGLRNTEAFF.

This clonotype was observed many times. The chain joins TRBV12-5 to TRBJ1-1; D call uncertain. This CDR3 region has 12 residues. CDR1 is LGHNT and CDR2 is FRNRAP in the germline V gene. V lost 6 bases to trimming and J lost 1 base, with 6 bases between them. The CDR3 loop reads CASGKGNTEAFF. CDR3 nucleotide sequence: TGTGCTAGTGGCAAGGGGAACACTGAAGCTTTCTTT.

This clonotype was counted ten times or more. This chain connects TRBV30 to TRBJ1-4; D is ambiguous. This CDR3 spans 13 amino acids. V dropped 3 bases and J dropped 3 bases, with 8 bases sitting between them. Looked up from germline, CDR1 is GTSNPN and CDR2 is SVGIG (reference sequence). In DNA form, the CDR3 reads TGTGCCTGGAGGCAGGCGGCTAATGAAAAACTGTTTTTT. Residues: CAWRQAANEKLFF.

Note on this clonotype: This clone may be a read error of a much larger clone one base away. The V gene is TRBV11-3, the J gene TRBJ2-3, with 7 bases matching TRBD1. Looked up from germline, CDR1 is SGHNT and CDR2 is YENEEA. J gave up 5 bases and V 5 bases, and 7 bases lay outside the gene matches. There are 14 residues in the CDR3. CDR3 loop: CASSSHRGIDTQYF. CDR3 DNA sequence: TGTGCCAGCAGCAGCCACAGGGGTATAGATACGCAGTATTTT.

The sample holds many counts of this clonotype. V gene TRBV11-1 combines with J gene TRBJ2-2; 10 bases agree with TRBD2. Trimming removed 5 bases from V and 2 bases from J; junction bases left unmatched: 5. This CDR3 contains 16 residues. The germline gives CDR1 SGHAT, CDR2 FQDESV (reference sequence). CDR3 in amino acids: CASSLRTSGNTGELFF. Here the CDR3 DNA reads TGTGCCAGCAGCCTCCGGACTAGCGGCAACACCGGGGAGCTGTTTTTT.

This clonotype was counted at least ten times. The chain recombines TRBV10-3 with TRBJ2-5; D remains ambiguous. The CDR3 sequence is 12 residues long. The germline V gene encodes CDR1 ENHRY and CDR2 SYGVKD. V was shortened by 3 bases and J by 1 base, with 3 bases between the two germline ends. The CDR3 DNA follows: TGTGCCATCAGTGAATCCCAAGAGACCCAGTACTTC. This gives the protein CAISESQETQYF.

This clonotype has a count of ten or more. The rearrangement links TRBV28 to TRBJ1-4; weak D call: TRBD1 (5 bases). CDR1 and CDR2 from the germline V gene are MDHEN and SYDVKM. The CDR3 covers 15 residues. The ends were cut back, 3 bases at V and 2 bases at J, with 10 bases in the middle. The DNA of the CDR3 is TGTGCCAGCAGTTTCGGGGGGACGACTAATGAAAAACTGTTTTTT. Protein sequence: CASSFGGTTNEKLFF.